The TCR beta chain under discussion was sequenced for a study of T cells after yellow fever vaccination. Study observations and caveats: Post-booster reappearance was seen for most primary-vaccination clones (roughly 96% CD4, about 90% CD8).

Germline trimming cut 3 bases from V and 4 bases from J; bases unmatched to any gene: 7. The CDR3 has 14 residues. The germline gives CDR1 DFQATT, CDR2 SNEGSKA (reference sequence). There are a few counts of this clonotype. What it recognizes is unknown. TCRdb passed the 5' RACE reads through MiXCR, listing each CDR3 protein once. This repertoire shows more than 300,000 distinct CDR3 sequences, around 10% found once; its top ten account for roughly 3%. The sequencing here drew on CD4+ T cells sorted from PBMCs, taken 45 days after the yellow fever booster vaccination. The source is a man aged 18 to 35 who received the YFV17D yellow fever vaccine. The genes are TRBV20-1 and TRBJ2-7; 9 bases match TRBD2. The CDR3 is CSARPPLAGYEQYF. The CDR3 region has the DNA TGCAGTGCTAGGCCCCCGCTAGCGGGGTACGAGCAGTACTTC.